One sample yielded the 18 T cell receptor beta chains listed below, sequenced in a study of blood T cell repertoires in COVID-19. Data came from immunoSEQ multiplex PCR; TCRdb stores just in-frame clones and leaves some out. The sample holds tens of thousands of clones, roughly 85% seen once. The specimen sequenced was peripheral blood. The receptors stem from a man in his fifties or sixties with active or convalescent COVID-19.

The V call is TRBV12-1, the J call TRBJ1-6; TRBD1, the table's D call, lacks a check against the DNA. TRBV12-1 constitutes a pseudogene. The CDR3 spans 19 residues. CDR3 amino acids: CASSLTTGGDFSYNSPLHF. In nucleotides, the CDR3 is TGTGCCAGCAGCCTAACGACAGGGGGCGATTTCTCCTATAATTCACCCCTCCACTTT.

The CDR3 here is CASSIEGTGYFF. DNA of the CDR3: TGTGCCAGCAGCATAGAAGGGACAGGTTATTTCTTC. V is TRBV7-6 and J is TRBJ2-1; 8 nucleotides line up with TRBD1. From germline, CDR1 is SGHVS and CDR2 FNYEAQ. V lost 5 bases and J lost 16; bases outside the gene matches: 10. This CDR3 is built from 12 residues.

The chain links TRBV4-3 to TRBJ2-1, with TRBD2 identical over 9 bases. Germline V CDR1 and CDR2: LGHNA, YSLEER. The CDR3 sequence is 16 residues long. V lost 2 bases and J lost 5; bases outside the gene matches: 7. The CDR3 region has the DNA TGCGCCAGCAGCCAAACCCTAGCGGGAAACGACAATGAGCAGTTCTTC. It specifies CASSQTLAGNDNEQFF.

In its sample, this clone was seen once. The J gene is TRBJ2-2, the V gene TRBV9; possibly TRBD2 for D (6 bases). CDR3 length: 17 amino acids. Per the germline V gene, CDR1 is SGDLS and CDR2 is YYNGEE. Between the trimmed V and J ends, which lost 4 bases and 1 base, there was a span of 17 bases. In nucleotides, the CDR3 is TGTGCCAGCAGCCCACTCGCCACCGGGAGGAACACCGGGGAGCTGTTTTTT. Its protein product is CASSPLATGRNTGELFF.

The J gene is TRBJ2-5, the V gene TRBV19, with 10 bases fitting TRBD1. V was clipped by 9 bases and J by 5 bases; unmatched bases: 12. Germline V lookup: CDR1 LNHDA, CDR2 SQIVND (reference sequence). The CDR3 contains 15 residues. CDR3 sequence: CASSSGQGFLETQYF. The CDR3 nucleotides are TGTGCCAGCTCGTCGGGACAGGGGTTTTTGGAGACCCAGTACTTC.

This chain joins TRBV5-1 and TRBJ1-5; 10 nucleotides line up with TRBD1. The CDR3 length is 16 residues. Unmatched junction bases numbered 8, after V lost 0 bases and J lost 8 bases. CDR1 SGHRS and CDR2 YFSETQ come from the germline V gene. The CDR3, as DNA: TGCGCCAGCAGCTTGGGAGGGACAGGGGCCCGGGAGCCCCAGCATTTT. Residues: CASSLGGTGAREPQHF. The whole variable domain, filled in from reference TRBV5-1 and TRBJ1-5, reads KAGVTQTPRYLIKTRGQQVTLSCSPISGHRSVSWYQQTPGQGLQFLFEYFSETQRNKGNFPGRFSGRQFSNSRSEMNVSTLELGDSALYLCASSLGGTGAREPQHFGDGTRLSIL.

This chain joins TRBV27 and TRBJ1-5; no clear D. V dropped 5 bases and J dropped 9 bases, with 14 bases sitting between them. Germline CDR1 reads MNHEY; CDR2 reads SMNVEV (reference sequence). The CDR3 is 13 amino acids. DNA for the CDR3: TGTGCCAGCAGTCCTTTTACCCAGTGGCCCCAGCATTTT. Translation: CASSPFTQWPQHF.

V gene TRBV20-1 combines with J gene TRBJ1-5; TRBD1 matches at 7 bases. J gave up 12 bases and V 6 bases, and 8 bases lay outside the gene matches. The CDR3 runs to 11 residues. Germline values: CDR1 DFQATT, CDR2 SNEGSKA (reference sequence). The CDR3 sequence: CSALRDSRQHF. CDR3 bases: TGCAGTGCCCTCCGGGACAGCCGCCAGCATTTT.

This chain connects TRBV7-2 to TRBJ1-6; 7 bases are shared with TRBD1. The CDR3 extends over 13 amino acids. From germline, CDR1 is SGHTA and CDR2 FQGNSA. V trimming: 2 bases; J trimming: 10 bases; junction bases outside the gene matches: 2. CDR3 loop: CASSLMDRSPLHF. In nucleotides, the CDR3 is TGTGCCAGCAGCTTAATGGACAGGTCACCCCTCCACTTT.

The chain has TRBV5-1 and TRBJ2-2, with TRBD2 identical over 10 bases. The CDR3 extends over 15 amino acids. Unmatched junction bases numbered 3, after V lost 4 bases and J lost 3 bases. Looked up from germline, CDR1 is SGHRS and CDR2 is YFSETQ. This chain's CDR3 is CASSNLAGDTGELFF. The CDR3 nucleotides are TGCGCCAGCAGCAACCTAGCGGGGGACACCGGGGAGCTGTTTTTT. The whole variable domain, filled in from reference TRBV5-1 and TRBJ2-2, reads KAGVTQTPRYLIKTRGQQVTLSCSPISGHRSVSWYQQTPGQGLQFLFEYFSETQRNKGNFPGRFSGRQFSNSRSEMNVSTLELGDSALYLCASSNLAGDTGELFFGEGSRLTVL.

The chain combines TRBV7-9 with TRBJ2-5, with 16 bases fitting TRBD2. The CDR3 contains 17 residues. Germline V gives CDR1 SEHNR, CDR2 FQNEAQ (reference sequence). Unmatched junction bases numbered 5, after V lost 3 bases and J lost 4 bases. Written as DNA, the CDR3 is TGTGCCAGCAGCTTTGGGACTAGCGGGGGGGCCGGAGAGACCCAGTACTTC. Its protein is CASSFGTSGGAGETQYF.

This chain joins TRBV12-3 or TRBV12-4 and TRBJ1-1; maybe TRBD1 (6 bases). This CDR3 region has 13 residues. Trimming stripped 6 bases from V and 4 bases from J, with 12 bases between. CDR3 residues: CASSRTVGTEAFF. The CDR3 DNA reads TGTGCCAGCAGCAGGACAGTGGGCACTGAAGCTTTCTTT.

This clone was seen once. The chain employs TRBV5-1 and TRBJ1-6, with D unclear. Trimming removed 0 bases at V and 4 bases at J, with 8 bases between. This CDR3 contains 15 residues. CDR1 and CDR2 from the germline V gene are SGHRS and YFSETQ. The CDR3 loop is CASSLVGGYNSPLHF. CDR3 DNA sequence: TGCGCCAGCAGCTTGGTTGGAGGGTATAATTCACCCCTCCACTTT.

The chain carries TRBV9 and TRBJ1-1, with unresolved D. Germline values: CDR1 SGDLS, CDR2 YYNGEE. The CDR3 extends over 13 amino acids. Trimming cost V 0 bases and J 5 bases, with 8 bases left between them. CDR3 amino acids: CASSVDAGTEAFF. The CDR3 nucleotides read TGTGCCAGCAGCGTAGACGCGGGGACTGAAGCTTTCTTT.

The chain recombines TRBV28 with TRBJ1-2; D is possibly TRBD1 (5 bases). Germline CDR1 and CDR2: MDHEN and SYDVKM. CDR3 length: 13 residues. Trimming pared 7 bases from V and 10 bases from J, leaving 19 bases between. The CDR3 sequence: CASKLPTGEVYTF. As DNA, the CDR3 is TGTGCCAGCAAACTCCCGACGGGGGAGGTCTACACCTTC.

The V call is TRBV7-9, the J call TRBJ2-7; possibly TRBD1 for D (6 bases). Germline CDR1 reads SEHNR; CDR2 reads FQNEAQ (reference sequence). The CDR3 is 13 residues long. V was cut by 3 bases and J by 7 bases, with 13 bases left in between. CDR3 in DNA: TGTGCCAGCAGCTTGGCGGACAGAAATGAGCAGTACTTC. Amino acids: CASSLADRNEQYF.

The genes are TRBV4-2 and TRBJ2-5; D perhaps matches TRBD1 (6 bases). There are 15 residues in the CDR3. Germline assignment: CDR1 LGHNA and CDR2 YNFKEQ. Trimming shortened V by 0 bases and J by 4 bases, and 12 bases separated the two germline ends. The CDR3 DNA reads TGTGCCAGCAGCCAAGACTGGGGGCTTTCAGAGACCCAGTACTTC. It translates to CASSQDWGLSETQYF.

This clone was detected once. V and J are TRBV6-5 and TRBJ1-2, with D possibly matching TRBD1 (5 bases). This CDR3 has 12 residues. The germline CDR1 and CDR2 sequences are MNHEY and SVGAGI. The germline V and J ends were trimmed by 6 bases and 7 bases, with 12 bases remaining between them. Here the CDR3 DNA reads TGTGCCAGCAGATACGGGGCCCTTGGCTACACCTTC. It codes for CASRYGALGYTF.